Below, 4 T cell receptor beta chains from the same sample are listed, as sequenced in a study of cytomegalovirus exposure and HLA in healthy donors. PCR amplification relied on 60 Vbeta primers (plus 13 Jbeta primers). Produced via immunoSEQ multiplex PCR; TCRdb's table is partial and in-frame only. The table includes approximately 50,000 clones, about 80% detected once. Sequenced input: PBMCs. The receptors originated from a man aged 25 to 45 in good health and CMV-seronegative.

V usage is TRBV19 and J usage is TRBJ2-2; TRBD1 might be the D (5 bases). Trimming shortened V by 1 base and J by 5 bases, and 11 bases separated the two germline ends. CDR1 is LNHDA and CDR2 is SQIVND in the germline V gene (reference sequence). This CDR3 has 15 amino acids. In DNA, the CDR3 is TGTGCCAGTAGTATAGTCCTGCAGGGAACCGGGGAGCTGTTTTTT. This encodes CASSIVLQGTGELFF.

The chain couples TRBV7-9 to TRBJ2-5, with 11 bases fitting TRBD2. The CDR3 runs 15 residues. V shed 1 base and J 5 bases; nucleotides not matched to a gene: 3. The germline gives CDR1 SEHNR, CDR2 FQNEAQ (reference sequence). CDR3 sequence (DNA): TGTGCCAGCAGCTTAGGACTAGCGGGATCGGAGACCCAGTACTTC. Translation gives CASSLGLAGSETQYF.

J is TRBJ2-4 and V is TRBV11-2; possible D gene TRBD2, 5 bases. Trimming took 1 base from V and 0 from J, leaving 7 bases between them. This CDR3 is 15 amino acids long. The germline gives CDR1 SGHAT, CDR2 FQNNGV. The CDR3 sequence: CASSLGGLAKNIQYF. The CDR3 bases are TGTGCCAGCAGCTTAGGAGGACTAGCCAAAAACATTCAGTACTTC.

This clone showed up just once. The genes are TRBV29-1 and TRBJ1-2; weak D call: TRBD1 (5 bases). V lost 6 bases, J lost 1 base, and 21 bases lay in between. The CDR3 length is 16 residues. The germline V gene has CDR1 SQVTM and CDR2 ANQGSEA. The CDR3, as DNA: TGCAGCGTCACCCCGGGTTTTGGGGCTCTTAACTATGGCTACACCTTC. This codes for CSVTPGFGALNYGYTF.